These 10 T cell receptor beta chains came from one sample sequenced in a study of blood T cell repertoires in COVID-19. Some clones are missing from TCRdb's copy, which holds only in-frame ones; the method was immunoSEQ multiplex PCR. The table has approximately 200,000 clones, roughly nine tenths seen once. The sequencing input was PBMCs or T cells enriched from blood (not recorded which). The receptors originated from a woman aged 25-40 years who had recovered from COVID-19.

V gene TRBV9 combines with J gene TRBJ2-2, with 9 nucleotides matching TRBD2. CDR3 length: 15 residues. Germline V gene lookup returns CDR1 SGDLS and CDR2 YYNGEE. V was clipped by 4 bases and J by 7 bases; unmatched bases: 8. CDR3 residues: CASSSAGGPGGELFF. The CDR3 bases are TGTGCCAGCAGCTCCGCGGGGGGGCCAGGCGGGGAGCTGTTTTTT.

The rearrangement uses TRBV9 and TRBJ2-3; D ambiguous. V lost 3 bases and J lost 7, with 12 bases in between. The CDR3 length is 13 residues. Germline V gene data show CDR1 as SGDLS and CDR2 as YYNGEE. The CDR3 is CASSAPTDHTQYF. Here the CDR3 DNA reads TGTGCCAGCAGCGCTCCTACAGATCATACGCAGTATTTT.

This clone was counted a few times. The genes are TRBV7-2 and TRBJ1-2; D remains unclear. V dropped 10 bases and J dropped 7 bases, with 19 bases sitting between them. This CDR3 comprises 13 residues. CDR1 SGHTA and CDR2 FQGNSA come from the germline V gene. The CDR3 sequence: CATRPQTAGGYTF. The CDR3, as DNA: TGTGCCACCCGGCCTCAAACAGCGGGTGGCTACACCTTC.

The chain combines TRBV19 with TRBJ2-5; weak D call: TRBD2 (6 bases). This CDR3 has 15 residues. The germline V and J ends were trimmed by 3 bases and 3 bases, with 14 bases remaining between them. Germline V lookup: CDR1 LNHDA, CDR2 SQIVND (reference sequence). The CDR3 protein is CASSMQGEAKETQYF. CDR3 DNA sequence: TGTGCCAGTAGTATGCAAGGGGAGGCCAAAGAGACCCAGTACTTC. The variable domain in full, completed from reference TRBV19 and TRBJ2-5, reads DGGITQSPKYLFRKEGQNVTLSCEQNLNHDAMYWYRQDPGQGLRLIYYSQIVNDFQKGDIAEGYSVSREKKESFPLTVTSAQKNPTAFYLCASSMQGEAKETQYFGPGTRLLVL.

A few counts support this clone. J is TRBJ2-5 and V is TRBV5-4; 7 bases agree with TRBD2. With V trimmed by 2 bases and J by 3 bases, 7 bases remained unmatched. The CDR3 spans 15 residues. Germline assignment: CDR1 SGHNT and CDR2 YYREEE (reference sequence). CDR3 DNA sequence: TGTGCCAGCAGCTTCTTAATGGGGGGGAAAGAGACCCAGTACTTC. Residues: CASSFLMGGKETQYF.

CDR3 in amino acids: CASSPTGTGWGEQYF. The CDR3 DNA reads as TGTGCCAGCAGCCCGACCGGGACAGGGTGGGGCGAGCAGTACTTC. The chain combines TRBV7-2 with TRBJ2-7; the match to TRBD1 covers 9 bases. The germline V gene encodes CDR1 SGHTA and CDR2 FQGNSA. Losses at the gene ends were 5 bases for V and 6 bases for J; bases not matched to a gene: 11. This CDR3 has 15 amino acids.

The CDR3 bases are TGTGCCAGCTCACCGAGGGTAACGAGTTTCGCAACTAATGAAAAACTGTTTTTT. Translation gives CASSPRVTSFATNEKLFF. The chain is built from TRBV18 and TRBJ1-4; D unclear. This CDR3 is built from 18 residues. The germline gives CDR1 KGHSH, CDR2 LQKENI. The V end was cut by 3 bases, the J end by 0 bases, with 17 bases between.

The chain carries TRBV19 and TRBJ1-6, with D perhaps TRBD1 (5 bases). V was pared by 7 bases and J by 7 bases, with 14 bases between. The CDR3 runs to 14 residues. Germline CDR1 reads LNHDA; CDR2 reads SQIVND (reference sequence). The CDR3 DNA is TGTGCCAGTACCCCGGGGGGGTACAATTCACCCCTCCACTTT. Its protein is CASTPGGYNSPLHF.

The V call is TRBV7-6, the J call TRBJ2-3; weak D call: TRBD2 (6 bases). The CDR3 has 18 amino acids. Trimming removed 2 bases at V and 1 base at J, with 19 bases between. The germline V gene has CDR1 SGHVS and CDR2 FNYEAQ. The CDR3: CASSLTSLGGAGTDTQYF. CDR3 sequence (DNA): TGTGCCAGCAGCTTAACCTCCTTAGGCGGGGCCGGCACAGATACGCAGTATTTT. Full variable domain (remainder filled in from reference TRBV7-6 and TRBJ2-3): GAGVSQSPRYKVTKRGQDVALRCDPISGHVSLYWYRQALGQGPEFLTYFNYEAQQDKSGLPNDRFSAERPEGSISTLTIQRTEQRDSAMYRCASSLTSLGGAGTDTQYFGPGTRLTVL.

Only one count was recorded for this clone. The chain recombines TRBV19 with TRBJ1-5, with a possible D match to TRBD1 (5 bases). The germline V gene has CDR1 LNHDA and CDR2 SQIVND (reference sequence). V lost 6 bases to trimming and J lost 11 bases, with 17 bases between them. The CDR3 length is 13 residues. CDR3 region: CASRSPVAGAQHF. The CDR3 coding sequence is TGTGCCAGTAGGTCGCCCGTAGCGGGGGCCCAGCATTTT.